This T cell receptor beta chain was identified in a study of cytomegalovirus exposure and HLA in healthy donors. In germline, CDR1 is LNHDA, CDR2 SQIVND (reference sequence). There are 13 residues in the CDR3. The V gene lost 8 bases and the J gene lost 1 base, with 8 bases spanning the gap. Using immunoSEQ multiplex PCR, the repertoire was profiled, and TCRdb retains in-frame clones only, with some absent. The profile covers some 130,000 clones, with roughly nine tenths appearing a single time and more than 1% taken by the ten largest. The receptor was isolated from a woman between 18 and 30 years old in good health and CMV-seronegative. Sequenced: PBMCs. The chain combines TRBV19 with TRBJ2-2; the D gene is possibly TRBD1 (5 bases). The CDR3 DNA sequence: TGTGCCAGTTCTGGACAGAACACCGGGGAGCTGTTTTTT. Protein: CASSGQNTGELFF.